What follows are 15 T cell receptor beta chains derived from one specimen sequenced in a study of Tregs in tolerant kidney transplant recipients. TCRdb's table, derived via immunoSEQ multiplex PCR, lists solely in-frame clones and lacks some. Of around 230,000 clones in the sample, more than 65% were seen once. The material sequenced was CD4+ T cells from blood. These receptor sequences come from a human donor in good health.

This chain connects TRBV2 to TRBJ1-2; TRBD1 is a possible D gene (5 bases). From germline, CDR1 is SNHLY and CDR2 FYNNEI. The CDR3 length is 13 residues. The V and J ends lost 5 bases and 5 bases respectively, with 12 bases between them. CDR3 protein: CASSTAGRYGYTF. DNA for the CDR3: TGTGCCAGCAGTACGGCAGGGAGATATGGCTACACCTTC.

This chain links TRBV27 with TRBJ2-7; maybe TRBD2 (5 bases). This CDR3 comprises 15 residues. Trimming took off 6 bases at V and 4 bases at J, with 19 bases between the two ends. Germline V gene lookup returns CDR1 MNHEY and CDR2 SMNVEV (reference sequence). The CDR3 reads CASSPDRDLLYEQYF. CDR3 nucleotide sequence: TGTGCCAGCAGCCCCGATCGGGATTTATTATACGAGCAGTACTTC.

The chain has TRBV5-1 and TRBJ1-4; 8 bases map to TRBD1. Trimming cost V 5 bases and J 7 bases; bases outside gene matches: 10. Germline V lookup: CDR1 SGHRS, CDR2 YFSETQ. The CDR3 is made up of 15 amino acids. For the CDR3, the DNA is TGCGCCAGCAGGATCACCGGGACAGGAGGTGAAAAACTGTTTTTT. It is translated as CASRITGTGGEKLFF.

The genes are TRBV9 and TRBJ1-1; D remains ambiguous. Between the trimmed V and J ends, which lost 0 bases and 2 bases, there was a span of 8 bases. Germline V gene lookup returns CDR1 SGDLS and CDR2 YYNGEE. This CDR3 region has 14 residues. CDR3: CASSVVSENTEAFF. DNA of the CDR3: TGTGCCAGCAGCGTAGTGTCTGAAAACACTGAAGCTTTCTTT.

The chain couples TRBV6-6 to TRBJ2-1, with TRBD2 identical over 9 bases. CDR1 and CDR2 from the germline V gene are MNHNY and SVGAGI (reference sequence). The CDR3 is made up of 15 amino acids. V was clipped by 8 bases and J by 0 bases; unmatched bases: 5. CDR3 in amino acids: CASFISGSSYNEQFF. DNA for the CDR3: TGTGCCAGCTTTATTAGCGGGAGCTCCTACAATGAGCAGTTCTTC.

The rearrangement uses TRBV7-8 and TRBJ2-2; TRBD2 matches 8 bases. CDR1 and CDR2 (germline): SGHVS, FQNEAQ. J was trimmed by 5 bases and V by 1 base; bases with no gene match: 9. The CDR3 length is 17 residues. The CDR3 region is CASSLVPRGGRTGELFF. The CDR3 DNA reads as TGTGCCAGCAGCTTAGTCCCTCGGGGGGGTAGGACCGGGGAGCTGTTTTTT.

The chain links TRBV30 to TRBJ1-6, with TRBD1 matching over 8 bases. Per germline, CDR1 GTSNPN and CDR2 SVGIG (reference sequence). The V gene end was trimmed by 6 bases and the J gene end by 6 bases; junction bases not matched to a gene: 4. The CDR3 covers 13 residues. This chain's CDR3 is CACIQGANSPLHF. CDR3 bases: TGTGCCTGTATTCAGGGGGCTAATTCACCCCTCCACTTT.

The gene calls are TRBV6-5 and TRBJ1-1; D perhaps matches TRBD1 (5 bases). CDR1 and CDR2 (germline): MNHEY, SVGAGI. Trimming removed 2 bases from V and 4 bases from J, with 11 bases in between. This CDR3 is 14 amino acids long. CDR3 in amino acids: CASSYATGGTEAFF. The DNA for the CDR3 is TGTGCCAGCAGTTACGCAACGGGGGGCACTGAAGCTTTCTTT.

Notes on this clone: Other nucleotide sequences in the sample specify the same CDR3. The chain uses TRBV18 and TRBJ2-7, with 10 bases lining up with TRBD1. The V segment lost 6 bases and the J segment 5 bases; nucleotides outside the gene matches: 4. Germline CDR1 is KGHSH and CDR2 is LQKENI. This CDR3 is 13 amino acids long. The CDR3 reads CASSPGQGNEQYF. CDR3 bases: TGTGCCAGCTCCCCGGGACAGGGGAACGAGCAGTACTTC.

This clone was observed a few times. The V gene is TRBV9, the J gene TRBJ1-5, with 8 bases that match TRBD1. This CDR3 comprises 16 residues. The germline gives CDR1 SGDLS, CDR2 YYNGEE. J lost 5 bases, V lost 3 bases, and 10 bases had no gene match. CDR3 sequence (DNA): TGTGCCAGCAGCGCCCTCTCAGGGGGCTTGGATCAGCCCCAGCATTTT. This translates into CASSALSGGLDQPQHF. Variable domain in full (rest from reference TRBV9 and TRBJ1-5): DSGVTQTPKHLITATGQRVTLRCSPRSGDLSVYWYQQSLDQGLQFLIQYYNGEERAKGNILERFSAQQFPDLHSELNLSSLELGDSALYFCASSALSGGLDQPQHFGDGTRLSIL.

V gene TRBV10-3 combines with J gene TRBJ2-1, with a weak D call TRBD1 (5 bases). V was shortened by 4 bases and J by 10 bases, with 23 bases between the two germline ends. This CDR3 has 16 residues. CDR1 is ENHRY and CDR2 is SYGVKD in the germline V gene. The CDR3 DNA reads as TGTGCCATCAGTGGTCCCTCGGGCCTTCTGGCAGGGGAGCAGTTCTTC. Translated: CAISGPSGLLAGEQFF.

The rearrangement joins TRBV2 to TRBJ2-7; no reliable D call. Germline lookup yields CDR1 SNHLY and CDR2 FYNNEI. The V and J ends lost 2 bases and 3 bases respectively, with 2 bases between them. The CDR3 spans 11 residues. The CDR3 here is CASSEYYEQYF. As DNA, the CDR3 is TGTGCCAGCAGTGAATACTACGAGCAGTACTTC.

The chain uses TRBV6-5 and TRBJ1-1; a possible D gene is TRBD1 (6 bases). Germline V gene data show CDR1 as MNHEY and CDR2 as SVGAGI. This CDR3 has 14 amino acids. The V end lost 9 bases, the J end lost 5 bases, and 19 bases lay between the germline ends. In DNA, the CDR3 is TGTGCCAGTCGGGCCCCAACAGGGCGGACTGAAGCTTTCTTT. Translation gives CASRAPTGRTEAFF.

The J gene is TRBJ2-2, the V gene TRBV15, with D uncertain. Trimming took 0 bases from V and 0 from J, leaving 5 bases between them. This CDR3 contains 15 residues. Germline V CDR1 and CDR2: LNHNV, YYDKDF (reference sequence). The CDR3 spells CATSRDRSNTGELFF. DNA of the CDR3: TGTGCCACCAGCAGAGACAGGTCGAACACCGGGGAGCTGTTTTTT.

The chain is built from TRBV12-5 and TRBJ1-3, with D hard to call. Germline lookup yields CDR1 LGHNT and CDR2 FRNRAP. Trimming left V 0 bases short and J 0 bases short, with 6 bases between. The CDR3 totals 15 residues. The CDR3 sequence is CASGLVPISGNTIYF. The CDR3 DNA follows: TGTGCTAGTGGTTTGGTACCGATCTCTGGAAACACCATATATTTT.